The clone carrying this TCR beta chain was detected only once. Per germline, CDR1 LNHDA and CDR2 SQIVND (reference sequence). With 9 bases removed from V and 6 bases from J, the gap between germline ends came to 12 bases. This CDR3 comprises 12 residues. Using immunoSEQ multiplex PCR, the repertoire was profiled, and TCRdb retains in-frame clones only, with some absent. There are over 150,000 clones in the sample; roughly 92% occur only once, and roughly a tenth lies in the top ten. This sample was included in a study of T cell responses to AZD1222 COVID-19 vaccine. This TCR was recovered from an adult in good health. The specimen comprised peripheral blood, sampled on day 0 of AZD1222 vaccination. The gene calls are TRBV19 and TRBJ2-1, with a possible D match to TRBD1 (6 bases). This CDR3 is CASGRGLNEQFF. CDR3 nucleotides: TGTGCCAGCGGCAGGGGTCTCAATGAGCAGTTCTTC.